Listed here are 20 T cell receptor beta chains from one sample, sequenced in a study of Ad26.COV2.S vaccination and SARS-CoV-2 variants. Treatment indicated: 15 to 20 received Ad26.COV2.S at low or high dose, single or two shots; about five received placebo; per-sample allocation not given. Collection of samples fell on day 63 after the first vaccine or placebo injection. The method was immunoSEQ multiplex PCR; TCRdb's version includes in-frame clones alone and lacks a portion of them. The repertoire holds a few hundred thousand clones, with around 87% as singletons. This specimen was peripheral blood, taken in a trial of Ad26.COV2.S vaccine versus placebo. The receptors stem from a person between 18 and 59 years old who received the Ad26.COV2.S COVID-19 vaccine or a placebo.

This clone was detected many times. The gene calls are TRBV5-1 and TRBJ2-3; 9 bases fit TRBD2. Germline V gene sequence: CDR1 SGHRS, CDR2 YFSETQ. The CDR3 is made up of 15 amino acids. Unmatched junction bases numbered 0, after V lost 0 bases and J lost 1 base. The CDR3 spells CASSLASGGTDTQYF. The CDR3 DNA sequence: TGCGCCAGCAGCTTGGCTAGCGGGGGCACAGATACGCAGTATTTT.

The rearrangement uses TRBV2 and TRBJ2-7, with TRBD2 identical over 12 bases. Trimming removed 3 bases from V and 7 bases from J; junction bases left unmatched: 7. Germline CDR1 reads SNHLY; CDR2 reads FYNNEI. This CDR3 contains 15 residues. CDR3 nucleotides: TGTGCCAGCAGTGACGGACTAGCGGGGAACGAGGAGCAGTACTTC. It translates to CASSDGLAGNEEQYF. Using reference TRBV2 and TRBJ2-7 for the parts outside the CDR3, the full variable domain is EPEVTQTPSHQVTQMGQEVILRCVPISNHLYFYWYRQILGQKVEFLVSFYNNEISEKSEIFDDQFSVERPDGSNFTLKIRSTKLEDSAMYFCASSDGLAGNEEQYFGPGTRLTVT.

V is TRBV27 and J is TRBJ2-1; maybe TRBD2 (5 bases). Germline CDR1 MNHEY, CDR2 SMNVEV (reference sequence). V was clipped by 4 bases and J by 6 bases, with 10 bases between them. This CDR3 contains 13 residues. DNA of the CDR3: TGTGCCAGCAGTTCCACGGGATTCAATGAGCAGTTCTTC. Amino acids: CASSSTGFNEQFF.

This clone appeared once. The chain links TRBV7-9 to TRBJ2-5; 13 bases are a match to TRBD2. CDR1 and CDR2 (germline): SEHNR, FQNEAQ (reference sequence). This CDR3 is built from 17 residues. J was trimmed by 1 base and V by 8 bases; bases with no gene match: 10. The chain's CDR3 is CASGPGLAGAIQETQYF. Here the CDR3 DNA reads TGTGCCAGCGGACCAGGACTAGCGGGGGCTATCCAAGAGACCCAGTACTTC.

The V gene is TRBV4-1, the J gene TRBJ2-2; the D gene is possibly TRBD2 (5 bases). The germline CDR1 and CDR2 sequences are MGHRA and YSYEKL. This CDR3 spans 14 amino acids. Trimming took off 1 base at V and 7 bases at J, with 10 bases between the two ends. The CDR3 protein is CASSQAGLGGELFF. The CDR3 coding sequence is TGCGCCAGCAGCCAAGCGGGGTTGGGCGGGGAGCTGTTTTTT.

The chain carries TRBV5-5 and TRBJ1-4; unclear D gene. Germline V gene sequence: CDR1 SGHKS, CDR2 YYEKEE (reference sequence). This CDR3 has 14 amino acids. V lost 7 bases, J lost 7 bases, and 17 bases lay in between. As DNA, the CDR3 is TGTGCCAGCCAACACGACCCTAGGAGTGAAAAACTGTTTTTT. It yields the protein CASQHDPRSEKLFF. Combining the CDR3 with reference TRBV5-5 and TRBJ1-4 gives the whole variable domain DAGVTQSPTHLIKTRGQQVTLRCSPISGHKSVSWYQQVLGQGPQFIFQYYEKEERGRGNFPDRFSARQFPNYSSELNVNALLLGDSALYLCASQHDPRSEKLFFGSGTQLSVL.

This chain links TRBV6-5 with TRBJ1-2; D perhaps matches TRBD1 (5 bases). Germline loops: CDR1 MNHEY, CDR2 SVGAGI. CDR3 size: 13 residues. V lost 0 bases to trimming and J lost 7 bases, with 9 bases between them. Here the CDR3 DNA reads TGTGCCAGCAGTTACTCGAGGGGTGGTGGCTACACCTTC. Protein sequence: CASSYSRGGGYTF.

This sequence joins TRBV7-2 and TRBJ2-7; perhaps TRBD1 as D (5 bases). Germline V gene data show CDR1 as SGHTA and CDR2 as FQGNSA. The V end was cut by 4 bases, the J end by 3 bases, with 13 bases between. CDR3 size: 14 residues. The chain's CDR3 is CASSSGYTFYEQYF. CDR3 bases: TGTGCCAGCAGCTCAGGGTATACCTTCTACGAGCAGTACTTC.

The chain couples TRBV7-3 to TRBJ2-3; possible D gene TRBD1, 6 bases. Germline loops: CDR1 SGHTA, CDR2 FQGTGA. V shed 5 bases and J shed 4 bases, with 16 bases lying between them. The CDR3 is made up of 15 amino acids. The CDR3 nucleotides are TGTGCCAGCAGCCCCGGGGCACAGGGCTCAGATACGCAGTATTTT. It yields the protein CASSPGAQGSDTQYF.

CDR3 in DNA: TGTGCCAGTGGCAGGGATTATGGCTACACCTTC. This codes for CASGRDYGYTF. The chain joins TRBV19 to TRBJ1-2, with D tentatively TRBD1 (5 bases). There are 11 residues in the CDR3. V lost 8 bases to trimming and J lost 5 bases, with 9 bases between them. The germline CDR1 and CDR2 sequences are LNHDA and SQIVND (reference sequence). Supplemented by reference TRBV19 and TRBJ1-2, the full variable domain reads DGGITQSPKYLFRKEGQNVTLSCEQNLNHDAMYWYRQDPGQGLRLIYYSQIVNDFQKGDIAEGYSVSREKKESFPLTVTSAQKNPTAFYLCASGRDYGYTFGSGTRLTVV.

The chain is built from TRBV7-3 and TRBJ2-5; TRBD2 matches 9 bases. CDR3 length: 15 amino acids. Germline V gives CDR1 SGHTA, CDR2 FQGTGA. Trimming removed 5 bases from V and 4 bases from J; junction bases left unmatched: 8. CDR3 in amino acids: CASSPTRGGGETQYF. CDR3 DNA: TGTGCCAGCAGCCCCACTCGCGGGGGGGGAGAGACCCAGTACTTC.

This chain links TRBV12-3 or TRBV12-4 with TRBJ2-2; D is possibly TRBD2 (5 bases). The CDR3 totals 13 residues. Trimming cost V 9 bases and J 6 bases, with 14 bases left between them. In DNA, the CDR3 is TGTGCCAGTGCCCCGGGGTTCCCCGGGGAGCTGTTTTTT. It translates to CASAPGFPGELFF.

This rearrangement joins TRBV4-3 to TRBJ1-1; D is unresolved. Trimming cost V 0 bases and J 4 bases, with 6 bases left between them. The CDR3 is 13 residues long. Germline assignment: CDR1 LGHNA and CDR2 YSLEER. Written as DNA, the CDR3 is TGCGCCAGCAGCCAAGACACAAGCACTGAAGCTTTCTTT. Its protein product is CASSQDTSTEAFF.

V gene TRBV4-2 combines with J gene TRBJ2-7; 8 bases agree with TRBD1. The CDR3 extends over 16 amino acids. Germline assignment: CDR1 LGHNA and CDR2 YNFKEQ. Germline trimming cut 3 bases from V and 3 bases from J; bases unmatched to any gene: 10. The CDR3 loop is CASSHGDRPSYYEQYF. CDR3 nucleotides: TGTGCCAGCAGCCATGGGGACAGGCCATCGTACTACGAGCAGTACTTC.

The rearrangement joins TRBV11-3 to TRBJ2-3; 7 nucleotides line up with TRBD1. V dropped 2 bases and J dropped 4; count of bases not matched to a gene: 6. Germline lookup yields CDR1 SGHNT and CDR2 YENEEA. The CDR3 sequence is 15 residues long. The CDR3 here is CASSLNGQDSDTQYF. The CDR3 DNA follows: TGTGCCAGCAGCTTAAACGGACAGGATTCAGATACGCAGTATTTT.

The CDR3 here is CASSPGGIDNSPLHF. CDR3 DNA sequence: TGTGCCAGCTCACCAGGGGGAATTGATAATTCACCCCTCCACTTT. This sequence joins TRBV18 and TRBJ1-6, with D perhaps TRBD1 (5 bases). V lost 2 bases to trimming and J lost 5 bases, with 10 bases between them. CDR1 and CDR2 from the germline V gene are KGHSH and LQKENI. This CDR3 comprises 15 residues.

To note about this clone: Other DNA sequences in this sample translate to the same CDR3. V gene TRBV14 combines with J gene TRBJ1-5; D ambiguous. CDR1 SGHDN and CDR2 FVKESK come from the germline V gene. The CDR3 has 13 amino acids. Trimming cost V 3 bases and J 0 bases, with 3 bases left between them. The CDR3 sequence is CASSQDSNQPQHF. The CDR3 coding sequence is TGTGCCAGCAGCCAGGATAGCAATCAGCCCCAGCATTTT.

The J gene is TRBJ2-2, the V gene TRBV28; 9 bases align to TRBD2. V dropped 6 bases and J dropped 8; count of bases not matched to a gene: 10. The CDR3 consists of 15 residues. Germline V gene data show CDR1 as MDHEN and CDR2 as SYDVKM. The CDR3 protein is CASSFTLLAGGELFF. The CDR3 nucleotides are TGTGCCAGCAGCTTCACTCTTCTAGCGGGGGGGGAGCTGTTTTTT.

CDR3 amino acids: CASSPRISNTGELFF. The CDR3 coding sequence is TGTGCCAGCAGCCCCCGCATTTCGAACACCGGGGAGCTGTTTTTT. The gene calls are TRBV9 and TRBJ2-2; D is unclear. Germline CDR1 is SGDLS and CDR2 is YYNGEE. Trimming cost V 4 bases and J 0 bases, with 10 bases left between them. This CDR3 region has 15 residues.

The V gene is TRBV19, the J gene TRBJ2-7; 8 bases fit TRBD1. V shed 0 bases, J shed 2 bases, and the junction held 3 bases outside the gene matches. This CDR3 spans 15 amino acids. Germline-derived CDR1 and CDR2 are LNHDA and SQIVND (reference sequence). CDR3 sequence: CASSIDRGLTYEQYF. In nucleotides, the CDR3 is TGTGCCAGTAGTATAGACAGGGGGCTGACCTACGAGCAGTACTTC.